This TCR beta chain is from a study of beta chain features in type 1 diabetes. In total, each donor contributed a single heparinised blood draw that averaged approximately 120 mL. Every bit of the isolated RNA underwent reverse transcription, so sequencing read expressed TCRB transcripts. The average output of naive, central memory and regulatory T cell samples was several million reads. Repertoires were generated with immunoSEQ multiplex PCR, while TCRdb's copy carries only in-frame clones and drops some. This sample has around 250,000 clones, with over 65% found just once. The CDR3 runs 13 residues. The V end was cut by 5 bases, the J end by 4 bases, with 12 bases between. CDR1 MNHEY and CDR2 SMNVEV come from the germline V gene (reference sequence).

The V call is TRBV27, the J call TRBJ2-7; a possible D gene is TRBD2 (6 bases). This TCR was sampled from a man aged 25-45 years in good health. The source material was naive CD4+ T cells from blood. This CDR3 is CASSLRGSYEQYF. In DNA, the CDR3 is TGTGCCAGCAGTCTCCGGGGGAGTTACGAGCAGTACTTC.